One TCR beta chain is described in this entry. The germline gives CDR1 SGHTS, CDR2 YDEGEE. V lost 4 bases, J lost 5 bases, and 18 bases lay in between. The CDR3 extends over 15 amino acids. The data stem from a study of T cells after somatic rescue of genetic block. Libraries were prepared by immunoSEQ multiplex PCR; TCRdb keeps only in-frame clonotypes and omits some of them. The profile shows 8,000 to 9,000 clones, 80% of them singletons. The chain links TRBV5-8 to TRBJ1-2; tentatively, D is TRBD1 (5 bases). This clonotype originated in a boy younger than 18. The sequenced sample consisted of peripheral blood mononuclear cells (PBMCs). CDR3 coding DNA: TGTGCCAGCAGCACCTCAGGGATGGAAGGGTATGGCTACACCTTC. It encodes CASSTSGMEGYGYTF.